Sequencing of this T cell receptor beta chain was carried out in a study of T-cell reconstitution after alpha-beta-depleted transplantation in children. Germline CDR1 DFQATT, CDR2 SNEGSKA (reference sequence). Trimming took off 2 bases at V and 0 bases at J, with 10 bases between the two ends. The CDR3 extends over 15 amino acids. Study-level points and caveats: Newly produced T cells mostly provided counts and TCRbeta diversity after one year, as hyperexpanded clones declined.

This clonotype was seen repeatedly, ten times or more. Its cognate antigen is unknown. As it was prepared, the TCRbeta library received unique molecular identifiers. One entry per CDR3 protein, called by TCRdb with MiXCR from the PCR reads. The table lists fewer than 550,000 distinct CDR3 sequences, about 10% of them singletons. This sequence joins TRBV20-1 and TRBJ1-4; D not certain. The input for sequencing was PBMCs, mostly from graft donor cells, taken 180 days after TCRalphabeta/CD19-depleted stem cell transplant. This sequence was found in a female patient aged 2-15 years who had a stem cell transplant for aplastic anemia, so the T cells may come from the graft donor. In DNA form, the CDR3 reads TGCAGTGCTAGATCTCCCAGGACAACTAATGAAAAACTGTTTTTT. Its translation: CSARSPRTTNEKLFF.